The present T cell receptor (beta chain) was sequenced within a study of cytomegalovirus exposure and HLA in healthy donors (TCRdb year 2017). Describing the broader study: In an earlier analysis of 550 to 750 of the donors, 250 to 300 Gb of sequence data and approximately 120 million unique TCR beta sequences from 150 million to 200 million T cells were reported. High-throughput TCR immunosequencing, statistical association of individual TCRs with disease status, and machine learning were combined to predict cytomegalovirus infection status. The study used immunosequencing to profile the T cell repertoires of 666 subjects and linked those repertoires to cytomegalovirus serostatus. On average, around 240,000 unique TCR beta nucleotide sequences were sequenced per donor among a few hundred genotyped donors of the cohort, with roughly 18% of those sequences being non-productive. Four to six DR-DQ haplotypes were handled as single units for association and clustering because linkage in the cohort was strong. HLA typing included class I and class II loci at four-digit resolution. In a later analysis, previously published TCR beta repertoires from 550 to 750 donors were re-analyzed and high-resolution HLA genotyping was added so that TCR occurrence patterns could be studied. An earlier analysis of approximately 630 of the donors applied high-throughput TCR beta sequencing to assess whether each TCR beta V gene segment acted as functional or pseudogenic. Besides the first cohort of around 700 subjects, a separate validation cohort made up of some 110 different subjects was used. The aim of the study was to test whether cataloging public T cell receptors could identify signatures of past pathogen exposure. Rather than using new phenotypic data, the later analysis identified candidate immune exposures from TCR beta sequences and from how often those sequences occurred across donors. The number of donors typed differed by locus, with roughly 620-630 for A, B, C, DRB1 and DQB1, roughly 520 for DQA1, some 570 for DPA1, and some 450 for DPB1. Of the roughly 400 genotyped donors, approximately 83% fell in the genetic ancestry cluster associated with self-reported Caucasian donors. Donor age, sex, ethnicity and CMV serostatus were compiled together with the repertoire data. All discovery cohort repertoires had been generated on a single sequencing platform. Genome-wide SNP genotypes for about 60% of the roughly 670 donors were used in a later genetic analysis, which treated that subset as a discovery cohort. An early release covering roughly 580 HLA-typed donors comprised about 300 gigabases of sequencing data and around 86 million unique TCR sequences.

From its cysteine to its phenylalanine, the CDR3 spans 17 amino acids. CDR3 DNA only is kept here, 51 bases in frame from base 1. V is pruned by 0 bases and J by 2 bases, leaving 10 bases of the junction without a gene match. For CDR1 and CDR2, the germline V gene lists MGHRA and YSYEKL. Results and caveats for the whole study, not just this receptor: The authors suggested that the approach could potentially be generalized to other disease states and immunological phenotypes. A later analysis found that most CMV-associated TCR beta chains appeared HLA-restricted, with HLA associations seemingly driven largely by CMV exposure. Several of the top co-occurrence clusters appeared to be linked to parvovirus B19, influenza, CMV and Epstein-Barr virus, according to a later analysis. In both the original and validation cohorts, the classifier was reported to diagnose cytomegalovirus status with high specificity and sensitivity. In vitro tests confirmed that three of the cytomegalovirus-associated TCR beta chains recognize cytomegalovirus antigens. A group of highly shared sequence variants was considered likely to be a technical artifact of the sequencing pipeline. The earlier analysis of approximately 560 of the donors excluded seventeen rarely observed V segments, including chromosome 9 orphons, because counts were too low. Broadly in line with IMGT annotations, most TCR beta V segments showed up in productive rearrangements about 90% or about 30% of the time in an earlier analysis of roughly 590 of the donors. In a later analysis, HLA-associated TCR beta chains were found to be more clonally expanded and to have lower generation probabilities than equally common non-associated chains. CMV serostatus was the only immune exposure information available for the cohort. Linkage disequilibrium might explain the correlated functional status among segregating V segments, but an unknown experimental factor could not be ruled out. A later analysis associated about 18,000 TCR beta sequences with specific HLA alleles at a false discovery rate of 0.05. A later genetic analysis associated a missense DCLRE1C variant with V-gene and J-gene trimming of TCR beta chains, and an independent cohort replicated the association. A total of 150 to 200 TCR beta chains were listed by the study as associated with cytomegalovirus. The cohort was sequenced for TCR beta chains only, and without alpha or paired-chain data the features that could be detected were limited. Strong co-occurrence of HLA alleles, especially DR and DQ, made assigning TCR associations to individual alleles difficult. A later analysis found that TCR association rates varied across HLA loci, with DRB1 alleles showing the most associated TCRs and HLA-C alleles the fewest. Because some donors lacked HLA typing at each locus, the association tests relied only on the typed subset. Presence/absence analyses assumed roughly uniform sequencing depth across donors, an assumption that may not hold. While some public TCRs were present in many individuals, most TCR sequences turned up only very rarely across donors. Compared with the roughly 600-donor mean, donors in an Asian-associated ancestry cluster had fewer N-insertions in productive TCRs, according to a later genetic analysis. Some IMGT-functional V segments, including TRBV6-2 and TRBV6-3, could not be distinguished by the 87-base-pair reads and were therefore excluded. A further reported finding was that TCR beta sequences accurately predicted the HLA-A and HLA-B alleles for most subjects in the first cohort.

The method behind the library was the immunoSEQ multiplex PCR assay. A mixture of 60 forward primers for TCR Vbeta segments and 13 reverse primers for TCR Jbeta segments was used in the multiplex PCR. The CDR3 region of rearranged TCR beta genes was amplified from genomic DNA by a multiplex PCR assay. Amplified TCR beta libraries were sequenced as 87-base-pair reads on the Illumina HiSeq System. As for the authors' bioinformatics: A later analysis tallied 75 million to 95 million unique TCR beta chains across the approximately 670 repertoires, and approximately 12 million of those chains were shared by two or more donors. A nearest-neighbor algorithm error-corrected the raw reads and collapsed the reads into unique sequences, merging closely related sequences to remove PCR and sequencing errors. Alignment of CDR3 sequences to IMGT reference sequences was used to assign V, D and J gene segments. Each retained sequence needed at least a six-nucleotide match to both a V gene segment and a J gene segment. A rearrangement was called productive if the CDR3 had no stop codons and remained in frame with V and J, and every other rearrangement was called non-productive. Following IMGT convention, CDR3 was defined as the stretch from the second conserved V-encoded cysteine up to the conserved J-encoded phenylalanine. The earlier analysis of 500 to 750 of the donors excluded any sequence lacking an unambiguous match to a single V gene segment. An earlier analysis of several hundred of the donors called V segments functional above 56.7% productive rearrangements and segregating when the between-donor standard deviation exceeded 5%. A statistical classification framework was developed to diagnose cytomegalovirus status using the catalog of TCR beta chain sequences. V and J gene assignment, in a later analysis, came from comparing TCR nucleotide sequences with IMGT/GENE-DB human TR gene sequences. In a later analysis, CDR3 sequences and most-parsimonious VDJ recombination scenarios were assigned using the TCRdist pipeline. In a later analysis, each TCR beta chain was defined by its CDR3 amino acid sequence together with its V-gene family, and reads without a unique V-gene family were excluded. A later analysis removed roughly 590 highly shared, low-generation-probability nucleotide sequences to deal with suspected cross-contamination and a sequencing artifact. In a later analysis, a clonal expansion index was calculated for each public chain from normalized within-repertoire ranks of inferred template counts. A later analysis computed generation probabilities with a VDJ recombination model fitted to out-of-frame rearrangements, and checked the results against IGoR. In a later analysis, hypergeometric tests were used to score TCR-TCR, TCR-HLA and TCR-CMV co-occurrence, with a repertoire-size bias correction applied to TCR pairs. A later analysis estimated false discovery rates by permuting HLA or CMV assignments 20 times. In a later analysis, co-occurring TCRs were grouped using DBSCAN, with TCRdist sequence similarity added in when clustering inside HLA-allele-positive subsets. Repertoires with fewer than 30,000 or more than 120,000 public chains were left out of co-occurrence clustering, as were a few repertoires with anomalous nucleotide sharing. TCRdb stores this immuneACCESS table with in-frame sequences only. Part of the clones is absent; in the studies checked, under half of the shortfall reflects unresolved V genes, and no reason is known for the rest. That table supplies the V and J calls and clone size; D and trimming were determined from the DNA. Here the sample has about 160,000 clones; roughly 89% occur a single time. The top ten constitute about 0.93% of the sample.

In total, approximately 700 healthy bone marrow donors made up the cohort. At the time of sampling, all cohort members were nominally healthy, though unrecorded immune exposures were likely present. The donor tested CMV seronegative and was one of the 352 seronegative cohort members. Each donor provided a peripheral blood sample, and peripheral blood mononuclear cells were used for TCR beta sequencing. Genomic DNA extraction from the blood cell samples was performed with the Qiagen DNeasy Blood Extraction Kit. Details on this clone: The clone's antigen remains unknown. The sample holds no much larger clone one base away, and base qualities are not on file.

The sequenced material came from PBMCs. The rearrangement joined TRBV4-1 to TRBJ2-7; 7 central nucleotides agree with TRBD2. The receptor was isolated from a young woman in good health and CMV-seronegative. The DNA sequence is as follows: TGCGCCAGCAGCCAAGATTTAGGAGCGGGGACTCCCTACGAGCAGTACTTC. This sequence encodes CASSQDLGAGTPYEQYF.